This entry features one TCR beta chain sequence. The antigen remains unidentified. The data originate from a study of shared clonotypes between healthy human individuals. Study-wide results and caveats: What naive subsets generally showed was a larger estimated richness than memory subsets showed.

The test was conducted at deep level. Across several immunoSEQ plates, the genomic DNA of each subset was split evenly. Generated by immunoSEQ multiplex PCR, the TCRdb table keeps only in-frame clones and is missing some. This table holds hundreds of thousands of clones, roughly 72% found once. The germline V gene encodes CDR1 DFQATT and CDR2 SNEGSKA (reference sequence). The CDR3 runs to 10 residues. In the CD4+ fraction, cells were divided into CD45RA+ naive and CD45RA-negative memory subsets. Sequenced material: memory CD4+ T cells sorted from blood. The subset is: CD45RA-negative fraction. V and J are TRBV20-1 and TRBJ2-1, with 11 bases identical to TRBD2. This receptor was taken from a woman in her 30s in good health. CDR3 nucleotide sequence: TGCGGGACTAGCGGTCGTGTGCAGTTCTTC. Translation gives CGTSGRVQFF.